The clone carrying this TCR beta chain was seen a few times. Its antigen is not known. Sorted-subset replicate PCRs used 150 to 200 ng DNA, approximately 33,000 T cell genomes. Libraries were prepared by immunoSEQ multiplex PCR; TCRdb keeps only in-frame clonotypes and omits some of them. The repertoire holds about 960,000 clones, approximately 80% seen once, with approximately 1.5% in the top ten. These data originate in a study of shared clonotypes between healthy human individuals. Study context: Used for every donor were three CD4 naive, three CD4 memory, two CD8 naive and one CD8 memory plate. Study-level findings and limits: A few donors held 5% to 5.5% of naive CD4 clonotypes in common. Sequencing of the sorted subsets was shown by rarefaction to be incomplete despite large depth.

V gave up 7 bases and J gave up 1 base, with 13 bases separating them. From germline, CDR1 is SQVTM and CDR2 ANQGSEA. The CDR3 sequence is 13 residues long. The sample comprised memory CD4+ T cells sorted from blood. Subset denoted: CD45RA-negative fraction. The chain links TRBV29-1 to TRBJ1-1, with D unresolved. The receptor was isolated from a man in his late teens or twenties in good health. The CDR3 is CSGQWGANTEAFF. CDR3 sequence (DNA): TGCAGCGGGCAGTGGGGTGCGAACACTGAAGCTTTCTTT.